The 25 T cell receptor beta chains below all came from one sample that was sequenced in a study of early T cells in non-severe SARS-CoV-2 infection. TCRdb itself ran the 5' RACE reads through MiXCR, one entry per CDR3 protein. This sample yields 75,000 to 100,000 distinct CDR3 sequences, of which approximately 15% are seen a single time; around 5.8% belongs to the top ten. Material for sequencing was whole blood. These receptors all come from an adult who was a healthcare worker with PCR-confirmed SARS-CoV-2 infection or an uninfected control (not recorded which).

This clonotype was seen ten or more times. The chain carries TRBV7-2 and TRBJ1-2, with a weak D call TRBD1 (6 bases). The germline CDR1 and CDR2 sequences are SGHTA and FQGNSA. The CDR3 sequence is 15 residues long. Trimming shortened V by 2 bases and J by 6 bases, and 16 bases separated the two germline ends. As DNA, the CDR3 is TGTGCCAGCAGCTTAAATACGGGGGGCCTCAATGGCTACACCTTC. This translates into CASSLNTGGLNGYTF.

This rearrangement joins TRBV3-1 to TRBJ1-1; 7 bases fit TRBD1. This CDR3 is built from 13 residues. Trimming cost V 1 base and J 9 bases; bases outside gene matches: 5. CDR1 is LGHDT and CDR2 is YNNKEL in the germline V gene (reference sequence). The CDR3 loop is CASSQVGGGQAFF. The CDR3, as DNA: TGTGCCAGCAGCCAAGTCGGAGGGGGCCAAGCTTTCTTT. Full variable domain (rest looked up from reference TRBV3-1 and TRBJ1-1): DTAVSQTPKYLVTQMGNDKSIKCEQNLGHDTMYWYKQDSKKFLKIMFSYNNKELIINETVPNRFSPKSPDKAHLNLHINSLELGDSAVYFCASSQVGGGQAFFGQGTRLTVV.

This clonotype was counted only a few times. J is TRBJ2-2 and V is TRBV5-1; tentatively, D is TRBD1 or TRBD2 (6 bases each). V lost 6 bases and J lost 5, with 17 bases in between. The CDR3 runs to 15 residues. CDR1 is SGHRS, CDR2 YFSETQ, per germline. The CDR3 spells CASTRDGGRTGELFF. In DNA, the CDR3 is TGCGCCAGCACTCGGGACGGGGGCCGGACCGGGGAGCTGTTTTTT.

This clonotype was recorded a few times. V usage is TRBV12-3 or TRBV12-4 and J usage is TRBJ2-7; 7 bases align to TRBD2. The CDR3 extends over 15 amino acids. V shed 2 bases, J shed 2 bases, and the junction held 6 bases outside the gene matches. The CDR3 region has the DNA TGTGCCAGCAGTTTATCCCCTAGCGGAGCCTACGAGCAGTACTTC. Encoded protein: CASSLSPSGAYEQYF.

CDR3 DNA: TGTGCCAGCAGTTTATTGAGGCGGACACTCAATCAGCCCCAGCATTTT. This sequence encodes CASSLLRRTLNQPQHF. The V call is TRBV28, the J call TRBJ1-5, with D perhaps TRBD1 (5 bases). Germline V gene data show CDR1 as MDHEN and CDR2 as SYDVKM. The CDR3 extends over 16 amino acids. Trimming removed 1 base from V and 3 bases from J, with 13 bases in between. The entire variable domain, with the rest obtained from reference TRBV28 and TRBJ1-5, is as follows: DVKVTQSSRYLVKRTGEKVFLECVQDMDHENMFWYRQDPGLGLRLIYFSYDVKMKEKGDIPEGYSVSREKKERFSLILESASTNQTSMYLCASSLLRRTLNQPQHFGDGTRLSIL.

V is TRBV7-9 and J is TRBJ2-7, with no clear D. The CDR3 is 13 residues long. Germline CDR1 reads SEHNR; CDR2 reads FQNEAQ (reference sequence). Between the trimmed V and J ends, which lost 5 bases and 2 bases, there was a span of 10 bases. For the CDR3, the DNA is TGTGCCAGCAGCGGCCCAACGGCCTACGAGCAGTACTTC. This codes for CASSGPTAYEQYF.

The genes are TRBV10-2 and TRBJ1-4, with D possibly TRBD1 on 5 matching bases. Trimming stripped 2 bases from V and 7 bases from J, with 14 bases between. Germline-derived CDR1 and CDR2 are WSHSY and SAAADI. This CDR3 is 15 amino acids long. The CDR3 loop is CASSEGAAGGEKLFF. CDR3 bases: TGCGCCAGCAGTGAGGGGGCAGCCGGAGGTGAAAAACTGTTTTTT.

This chain links TRBV28 with TRBJ2-7; D not resolved. The CDR3 is 14 residues long. The V gene's germline CDR1 is MDHEN and CDR2 SYDVKM. V was clipped by 5 bases and J by 2 bases, with 13 bases between them. The CDR3 protein is CASSPAGRPYEQYF. The CDR3 DNA reads TGTGCCAGCAGTCCTGCAGGTAGACCCTACGAGCAGTACTTC.

This clonotype was recorded a few times. The rearrangement uses TRBV9 and TRBJ2-7; TRBD2 is a possible D gene (6 bases). Per germline, CDR1 SGDLS and CDR2 YYNGEE. V lost 4 bases and J lost 1, with 12 bases in between. The CDR3 runs 14 residues. CDR3 sequence reads: CASSRGLESYEQYF. CDR3 sequence (DNA): TGTGCCAGCAGCCGGGGACTGGAGTCCTACGAGCAGTACTTC.

The CDR3 sequence: CASSYLAEGYEQYF. DNA of the CDR3: TGTGCCAGCAGTTACCTAGCGGAGGGCTACGAGCAGTACTTC. The chain carries TRBV6-2 or TRBV6-3 and TRBJ2-7; 7 positions agree with TRBD2. This CDR3 has 14 amino acids. The J segment lost 3 bases and the V segment lost 2 bases, leaving 4 bases of the junction unmatched. Germline values: CDR1 MNHEY, CDR2 SVGEGT.

The chain employs TRBV7-8 and TRBJ1-1, with D unresolved. Germline assignment: CDR1 SGHVS and CDR2 FQNEAQ. V was trimmed by 3 bases and J by 0 bases, leaving 8 bases between them. The CDR3 has 14 amino acids. The CDR3 loop is CASSFSGLNTEAFF. The DNA of the CDR3 is TGTGCCAGCAGCTTCTCCGGGCTGAACACTGAAGCTTTCTTT.

The chain joins TRBV28 to TRBJ2-1; 7 nucleotides match TRBD2. The V gene end was trimmed by 6 bases and the J gene end by 10 bases; junction bases not matched to a gene: 18. Germline-derived CDR1 and CDR2 are MDHEN and SYDVKM. The CDR3 consists of 16 residues. The CDR3 spells CASRTTRAGRLQEQFF. CDR3 in DNA: TGTGCCAGCAGAACAACCCGAGCGGGACGGCTACAGGAGCAGTTCTTC.

This clonotype was counted only a few times. J is TRBJ2-3 and V is TRBV10-3; TRBD1 might be the D (6 bases). In germline, CDR1 is ENHRY, CDR2 SYGVKD. CDR3 length equals 13 residues. V was shortened by 10 bases and J by 2 bases, with 13 bases between the two germline ends. The CDR3 loop is CATGTPTTDTQYF. Written as DNA, the CDR3 is TGTGCCACAGGGACACCTACCACAGATACGCAGTATTTT.

There are a few counts of this clonotype. This chain connects TRBV7-2 to TRBJ2-1, with D perhaps TRBD1 (6 bases). V gave up 2 bases and J gave up 6 bases, with 14 bases separating them. From germline, CDR1 is SGHTA and CDR2 FQGNSA. This CDR3 has 15 residues. This CDR3 reads CASSLTTGLRNEQFF. CDR3 bases: TGTGCCAGCAGCTTAACGACAGGACTTCGCAATGAGCAGTTCTTC.

This rearrangement joins TRBV3-1 to TRBJ2-1, with D unclear. V lost 1 base and J 1 base, leaving 5 bases between the germline ends. Per germline, CDR1 LGHDT and CDR2 YNNKEL (reference sequence). CDR3 length: 14 residues. The CDR3 region has the DNA TGTGCCAGCAGCCAAGGGGAATCCTACAATGAGCAGTTCTTC. This encodes CASSQGESYNEQFF.

This chain links TRBV20-1 with TRBJ1-1; D is perhaps TRBD1 (5 bases). The CDR3 covers 14 residues. V lost 2 bases and J lost 5, with 15 bases in between. From germline, CDR1 is DFQATT and CDR2 SNEGSKA (reference sequence). The DNA for the CDR3 is TGCAGTGCTAGATGGGACGAGGGAGGAACTGAAGCTTTCTTT. Protein sequence: CSARWDEGGTEAFF.

The table lists this clonotype with a few counts. The chain joins TRBV10-3 to TRBJ2-1; 11 bases map to TRBD2. V was clipped by 0 bases and J by 7 bases; unmatched bases: 8. Per the germline V gene, CDR1 is ENHRY and CDR2 is SYGVKD. CDR3 length: 17 residues. The CDR3 loop is CAISESASGRIANEQFF. The CDR3 nucleotides read TGTGCCATCAGTGAGTCGGCTAGCGGGAGGATAGCGAATGAGCAGTTCTTC.

This clonotype has only a few counts. The chain carries TRBV20-1 and TRBJ2-7; 7 bases match TRBD1. Germline CDR1 reads DFQATT; CDR2 reads SNEGSKA (reference sequence). After removal of 1 base from V and 2 bases from J, the junction contained 2 bases not matched to a gene. The CDR3 totals 13 residues. The CDR3 nucleotides are TGCAGTGCTAGAGCCAGGGGGACCTACGAGCAGTACTTC. The encoded protein is CSARARGTYEQYF.

CDR3 amino acids: CASSPRQNLQPQHF. As DNA, the CDR3 is TGTGCCAGCAGTCCCCGACAGAACCTTCAGCCCCAGCATTTT. The gene calls are TRBV12-3 or TRBV12-4 and TRBJ1-5; D might be TRBD1 (5 bases). V lost 5 bases and J lost 6, with 14 bases in between. The CDR3 extends over 14 amino acids.

V gene TRBV3-1 combines with J gene TRBJ2-3, with D possibly matching TRBD2 (5 bases). Germline V CDR1 and CDR2: LGHDT, YNNKEL (reference sequence). V dropped 0 bases and J dropped 4 bases, with 17 bases sitting between them. CDR3 size: 17 residues. The CDR3 sequence: CASSQEEVPAGPDTQYF. Here the CDR3 DNA reads TGTGCCAGCAGCCAAGAGGAGGTCCCGGCGGGCCCAGATACGCAGTATTTT.

The chain is built from TRBV27 and TRBJ2-5; 7 bases match TRBD1. CDR3 length: 14 amino acids. Germline V lookup: CDR1 MNHEY, CDR2 SMNVEV (reference sequence). The junction had 3 bases not matched to a gene; V was cut back by 0 bases and J by 5 bases. CDR3 sequence: CASSLSSRGETQYF. The CDR3 coding sequence is TGTGCCAGCAGTTTATCGAGCAGGGGGGAGACCCAGTACTTC.

V usage is TRBV7-9 and J usage is TRBJ2-5, with unresolved D. Germline V gives CDR1 SEHNR, CDR2 FQNEAQ (reference sequence). V lost 6 bases and J lost 9, with 20 bases in between. This CDR3 is built from 14 residues. The CDR3 spells CASSSTGLPMAQYF. Written as DNA, the CDR3 is TGTGCCAGCAGTTCCACCGGGCTCCCTATGGCCCAGTACTTC.

This clonotype was recorded at least ten times. This chain joins TRBV6-2 or TRBV6-3 and TRBJ2-7; 8 bases align to TRBD2. With 1 base clipped from V and 5 bases from J, the junction kept 10 bases outside the gene matches. In germline, CDR1 is MNHEY, CDR2 SVGEGT. The CDR3 is 16 residues long. CDR3 sequence reads: CASSYFGTGGSDEQYF. The CDR3 DNA sequence: TGTGCCAGCAGTTACTTCGGGACGGGAGGGTCGGACGAGCAGTACTTC.

This chain uses TRBV13 with TRBJ2-7; 7 bases agree with TRBD1. The CDR3 sequence is 15 residues long. J gave up 2 bases and V 2 bases, and 6 bases lay outside the gene matches. Germline assignment: CDR1 PRHDT and CDR2 FYEKMQ (reference sequence). The CDR3 loop is CASSLRDSNTYEQYF. CDR3 bases: TGTGCCAGCAGCTTAAGGGACAGCAACACCTACGAGCAGTACTTC.

This clonotype was seen only a few times. This sequence joins TRBV20-1 and TRBJ2-7, with TRBD2 matching over 10 bases. With 4 bases clipped from V and 7 bases from J, the junction kept 7 bases outside the gene matches. The CDR3 contains 13 residues. Looked up from germline, CDR1 is DFQATT and CDR2 is SNEGSKA (reference sequence). The CDR3 loop reads CSAKAGGFGEQYF. CDR3 in DNA: TGCAGTGCTAAAGCGGGAGGGTTCGGAGAGCAGTACTTC.